These 32 T cell receptor beta chains originate from one sample sequenced in a study of T cells after posttransplantation cyclophosphamide. Generated by immunoSEQ multiplex PCR, the TCRdb table keeps only in-frame clones and is missing some. The sample includes more than 5,500 clones, nearly 98% of them seen just once. The specimen was memory CD4+ T cells sorted from PBMCs. The receptors come from a man aged 35 to 55 in good health, CMV-negative, and a related stem cell transplant donor.

This clone has only one observation. The chain carries TRBV7-9 and TRBJ2-2; TRBD2 aligns across 7 bases. Germline loops: CDR1 SEHNR, CDR2 FQNEAQ (reference sequence). J was trimmed by 2 bases and V by 6 bases; bases with no gene match: 6. There are 15 residues in the CDR3. CDR3 in amino acids: CASRISGPNTGELFF. As DNA, the CDR3 is TGTGCCAGCAGGATTAGCGGGCCCAACACCGGGGAGCTGTTTTTT.

The CDR3 sequence is CASSQGATRLAGNYEQYF. The CDR3, as DNA: TGCGCCAGCAGCCAAGGGGCCACTCGACTAGCGGGAAACTACGAGCAGTACTTC. This chain joins TRBV4-1 and TRBJ2-5, with 11 nucleotides matching TRBD2. The last part of the DNA fits TRBJ2-7 better; the J call may be wrong. The CDR3 spans 18 residues. Germline V gene sequence: CDR1 MGHRA, CDR2 YSYEKL.

This sequence joins TRBV6-1 and TRBJ2-5; 8 nucleotides agree with TRBD2. The V gene's germline CDR1 is MNHNS and CDR2 SASEGT. The CDR3 covers 15 residues. V was pared by 2 bases and J by 5 bases, with 7 bases of the junction left unmatched. The chain's CDR3 is CASSELAGFGETQYF. In DNA form, the CDR3 reads TGTGCCAGCAGTGAATTAGCGGGGTTCGGGGAGACCCAGTACTTC.

This clone came up once. The rearrangement uses TRBV5-8 and TRBJ2-7, with D possibly being TRBD1 (5 bases). Trimming left V 2 bases short and J 2 bases short, with 11 bases between. This CDR3 is built from 14 residues. Germline loops: CDR1 SGHTS, CDR2 YDEGEE. CDR3 in amino acids: CASSFDRSTYEQYF. In DNA form, the CDR3 reads TGTGCCAGCAGCTTTGACAGATCGACCTACGAGCAGTACTTC.

This clone appeared once. This sequence joins TRBV5-4 and TRBJ2-6; D is unresolved. Germline CDR1 and CDR2: SGHNT and YYREEE (reference sequence). Trimming took 5 bases from V and 0 from J, leaving 12 bases between them. The CDR3 runs to 16 residues. The CDR3 sequence: CASSPTVHSGANVLTF. Here the CDR3 DNA reads TGTGCCAGCAGTCCTACGGTCCACTCTGGGGCCAACGTCCTGACTTTC.

The chain employs TRBV9 and TRBJ2-4; possibly TRBD2 for D (7 bases). In germline, CDR1 is SGDLS, CDR2 YYNGEE. CDR3 length: 17 residues. Deletions cut 4 bases from V and 8 bases from J, with 25 bases between. CDR3: CASSPRGAARTGDIQYF. The CDR3 DNA follows: TGTGCCAGCAGCCCCCGGGGGGCAGCTCGTACTGGGGACATTCAGTACTTC.

The chain joins TRBV28 to TRBJ2-5; 7 bases are a match to TRBD2. With the DNA end fitting TRBJ2-7 better, the J assignment may be wrong. The CDR3 has 13 residues. The germline V gene encodes CDR1 MDHEN and CDR2 SYDVKM. Here the CDR3 DNA reads TGTGCCAGCAGTGATACAGCGGGGTACGAGCAGTACTTC. As protein: CASSDTAGYEQYF.

The V gene is TRBV5-1, the J gene TRBJ2-1; the match to TRBD2 covers 10 bases. In germline, CDR1 is SGHRS, CDR2 YFSETQ. The J segment lost 10 bases and the V segment lost 4 bases, leaving 14 bases of the junction unmatched. The CDR3 covers 16 residues. The CDR3 loop reads CASSNGLAALNGEQFF. The CDR3 nucleotides are TGCGCCAGCAGCAATGGACTAGCGGCTCTTAACGGGGAGCAGTTCTTC.

A remark on this clone: A junction boundary mismatches the germline segment, possibly from a read error. This chain joins TRBV28 and TRBJ1-2, with D possibly TRBD1 on 6 matching bases. In germline, CDR1 is MDHEN, CDR2 SYDVKM. The CDR3 contains 15 residues. The DNA of the CDR3 is TGTGCCAGCAGGGGATCGAGGGGGGGAGATATCCTCGGGGCCTTC. Translated: CASRGSRGGDILGAF.

The genes are TRBV20-1 and TRBJ2-1; D unresolved. Germline V gene sequence: CDR1 DFQATT, CDR2 SNEGSKA (reference sequence). V lost 3 bases and J 8 bases, leaving 8 bases between the germline ends. CDR3 length: 11 amino acids. CDR3 residues: CSASGLDEQFF. Written as DNA, the CDR3 is TGCAGTGCTAGCGGTCTCGATGAGCAGTTCTTC.

The CDR3 DNA sequence: TGTGCCAGCAGCTTTGTCGGTACTAGCGGGAGCCAGTATTTT. Translation gives CASSFVGTSGSQYF. The rearrangement uses TRBV7-9 and TRBJ2-3; 11 bases align to TRBD2. From germline, CDR1 is SEHNR and CDR2 FQNEAQ (reference sequence). V dropped 3 bases and J dropped 12; count of bases not matched to a gene: 8. The CDR3 consists of 14 residues.

This clone appeared once. This rearrangement joins TRBV11-2 to TRBJ2-7, with 9 bases identical to TRBD1. Germline values: CDR1 SGHAT, CDR2 FQNNGV. Trimming took 3 bases from V and 4 from J; bases not matched to a gene: 4. The length of the CDR3 is 14 residues. The CDR3 protein is CASSLTGQGYEQYF. As DNA, the CDR3 is TGTGCCAGCAGCTTGACGGGACAGGGATACGAGCAGTACTTC.

This clone is a singleton in its sample. V is TRBV5-4 and J is TRBJ2-7, with 10 bases identical to TRBD2. Germline V gives CDR1 SGHNT, CDR2 YYREEE (reference sequence). The CDR3 spans 16 residues. V shed 0 bases, J shed 6 bases, and the junction held 9 bases outside the gene matches. CDR3: CASSLAPSGSYSEQYF. For the CDR3, the DNA is TGTGCCAGCAGCTTGGCGCCTAGCGGGAGCTATTCCGAGCAGTACTTC.

For the CDR3, the DNA is TGTGCCAGCAGCTTAGCGCCGACTAGCGTAGGCGGGGAGCTGTTTTTT. Encoded protein: CASSLAPTSVGGELFF. This sequence joins TRBV7-2 and TRBJ2-2; TRBD2 aligns across 8 bases. The V gene end was trimmed by 0 bases and the J gene end by 7 bases; junction bases not matched to a gene: 7. Germline V gene lookup returns CDR1 SGHTA and CDR2 FQGNSA. The CDR3 runs 16 residues.

J is TRBJ2-2 and V is TRBV23-1, with 10 bases lining up with TRBD2. TRBV23-1 counts as an open reading frame of uncertain function. The junction had 19 bases not matched to a gene; V was cut back by 8 bases and J by 7 bases. The CDR3 runs to 18 residues. This chain's CDR3 is CASSPTRGLAGVIGELFF. CDR3 nucleotide sequence: TGCGCCAGCTCCCCAACGAGAGGTCTAGCGGGAGTTATCGGGGAGCTGTTTTTT.

V and J are TRBV19 and TRBJ1-2; tentatively, D is TRBD1 (5 bases). This CDR3 is 19 amino acids long. Germline CDR1 reads LNHDA; CDR2 reads SQIVND (reference sequence). V was trimmed by 3 bases and J by 2 bases, leaving 25 bases between them. This CDR3 reads CASSMVGLGQAVRNYGYTF. The CDR3 coding sequence is TGTGCCAGTAGTATGGTTGGTCTGGGGCAGGCGGTCCGAAACTATGGCTACACCTTC.

The chain is built from TRBV7-2 and TRBJ2-5; TRBD1 aligns across 7 bases. In germline, CDR1 is SGHTA, CDR2 FQGNSA. The CDR3 consists of 15 residues. V lost 4 bases and J lost 4; bases outside the gene matches: 9. The CDR3, as DNA: TGTGCCAGCAGCTCATCCGGGACAGAGGGAGAGACCCAGTACTTC. Its protein is CASSSSGTEGETQYF.

V and J are TRBV30 and TRBJ2-2, with 8 bases that match TRBD1. Germline CDR1 GTSNPN, CDR2 SVGIG (reference sequence). V lost 2 bases and J lost 2; bases outside the gene matches: 4. The CDR3 loop spans 15 amino acids. DNA of the CDR3: TGTGCCTGGAGTCGACAGGGGACCAACACCGGGGAGCTGTTTTTT. It specifies CAWSRQGTNTGELFF.

V usage is TRBV11-2 and J usage is TRBJ2-1; TRBD1 might be the D (6 bases). Deletions cut 0 bases from V and 7 bases from J, with 10 bases between. The germline V gene has CDR1 SGHAT and CDR2 FQNNGV. The CDR3 length is 14 residues. The CDR3 spells CASSLEVRGNEQFF. The DNA for the CDR3 is TGTGCCAGCAGCTTAGAAGTCAGGGGAAATGAGCAGTTCTTC. Variable domain in full (rest from reference TRBV11-2 and TRBJ2-1): EAGVAQSPRYKIIEKRQSVAFWCNPISGHATLYWYQQILGQGPKLLIQFQNNGVVDDSQLPKDRFSAERLKGVDSTLKIQPAKLEDSAVYLCASSLEVRGNEQFFGPGTRLTVL.

The rearrangement links TRBV7-9 to TRBJ2-5, with 7 bases fitting TRBD2. There are 13 residues in the CDR3. CDR1 and CDR2 from the germline V gene are SEHNR and FQNEAQ (reference sequence). Trimming took 5 bases from V and 1 from J; bases not matched to a gene: 1. CDR3 sequence: CASSASGQETQYF. CDR3 in DNA: TGTGCCAGCAGCGCTAGCGGCCAAGAGACCCAGTACTTC.

CDR3 residues: CAWSHNSYNEQFF. As DNA, the CDR3 is TGTGCCTGGAGCCACAACTCCTACAATGAGCAGTTCTTC. V and J are TRBV30 and TRBJ2-1; no clear D. Trimming cost V 3 bases and J 0 bases, with 6 bases left between them. Germline CDR1 and CDR2: GTSNPN and SVGIG (reference sequence). The CDR3 consists of 13 residues.

The chain links TRBV5-4 to TRBJ1-6; the D gene is possibly TRBD1 (6 bases). The germline V gene encodes CDR1 SGHNT and CDR2 YYREEE (reference sequence). V was cut by 4 bases and J by 4 bases, with 9 bases left in between. This CDR3 comprises 14 residues. The CDR3 reads CASSTDRYNSPLHF. The CDR3 nucleotides read TGTGCCAGCAGCACGGACAGATATAATTCACCCCTCCACTTT. Full variable domain (outside the CDR3, taken from reference TRBV5-4 and TRBJ1-6): ETGVTQSPTHLIKTRGQQVTLRCSSQSGHNTVSWYQQALGQGPQFIFQYYREEENGRGNFPPRFSGLQFPNYSSELNVNALELDDSALYLCASSTDRYNSPLHFGNGTRLTVT.

The chain links TRBV5-1 to TRBJ2-5; 8 nucleotides align to TRBD1. Trimming removed 0 bases from V and 4 bases from J; junction bases left unmatched: 5. This CDR3 has 15 amino acids. In germline, CDR1 is SGHRS, CDR2 YFSETQ. In DNA form, the CDR3 reads TGCGCCAGCAGCTTGGGACAGGGGAGCCTAGAGACCCAGTACTTC. It codes for CASSLGQGSLETQYF.

This rearrangement joins TRBV30 to TRBJ2-5; D remains ambiguous. The V end lost 1 base, the J end lost 2 bases, and 8 bases lay between the germline ends. The V gene's germline CDR1 is GTSNPN and CDR2 SVGIG (reference sequence). CDR3 length equals 13 residues. The CDR3 DNA reads TGTGCCTGGAGTGGGGCGCTACAAGAGACCCAGTACTTC. Amino acid sequence: CAWSGALQETQYF.

The V and J genes are TRBV7-9 and TRBJ2-7, with a tentative D call TRBD2 (5 bases). The CDR3 has 12 amino acids. Germline lookup yields CDR1 SEHNR and CDR2 FQNEAQ (reference sequence). V dropped 4 bases and J dropped 4 bases, with 8 bases sitting between them. CDR3 nucleotide sequence: TGTGCCAGCAGCTGGACTGATTACGAGCAGTACTTC. It encodes CASSWTDYEQYF.

The CDR3 sequence is CATPRASGSTGELFF. CDR3 DNA: TGTGCCACTCCACGGGCTAGCGGCAGCACCGGGGAGCTGTTTTTT. V is TRBV18 and J is TRBJ2-2, with TRBD2 matching over 7 bases. V was pared by 10 bases and J by 4 bases, with 12 bases of the junction left unmatched. Germline V gene data show CDR1 as KGHSH and CDR2 as LQKENI. The CDR3 totals 15 residues. The full variable domain, rest sourced from reference TRBV18 and TRBJ2-2, is NAGVMQNPRHLVRRRGQEARLRCSPMKGHSHVYWYRQLPEEGLKFMVYLQKENIIDESGMPKERFSAEFPKEGPSILRIQQVVRGDSAAYFCATPRASGSTGELFFGEGSRLTVL.

This chain uses TRBV18 with TRBJ1-5; the D gene is possibly TRBD1 (5 bases). V lost 5 bases and J lost 1, with 18 bases in between. The germline CDR1 and CDR2 sequences are KGHSH and LQKENI. This CDR3 has 17 residues. In DNA, the CDR3 is TGTGCCAGCTCATCCATAGGGGCGGGGGGGAGCAATCAGCCCCAGCATTTT. Translating gives CASSSIGAGGSNQPQHF.

The chain links TRBV11-2 to TRBJ2-7; possible D gene TRBD1, 5 bases. Germline CDR1 SGHAT, CDR2 FQNNGV. CDR3 size: 14 residues. The ends were cut back, 0 bases at V and 5 bases at J, with 11 bases in the middle. The CDR3 nucleotides are TGTGCCAGCAGCTTAGACAGGGAAATCAACGAGCAGTACTTC. Translation: CASSLDREINEQYF.

This clone was found a few times. The CDR3, as DNA: TGTGCCACTCCCCCCTCGCGGAACCACAGCACAGATACGCAGTATTTT. Its translation is CATPPSRNHSTDTQYF. The chain has TRBV27 and TRBJ2-3; D is unresolved. This CDR3 comprises 16 residues. The germline V and J ends were trimmed by 10 bases and 0 bases, with 20 bases remaining between them. The germline V gene encodes CDR1 MNHEY and CDR2 SMNVEV (reference sequence).

This chain links TRBV2 with TRBJ2-4, with 7 bases identical to TRBD2. Germline CDR1 is SNHLY and CDR2 is FYNNEI. J lost 9 bases, V lost 7 bases, and 9 bases had no gene match. CDR3 size: 13 residues. As DNA, the CDR3 is TGTGCCAGCACTACGAGCGGGAATCGCATTCAGTACTTC. It specifies CASTTSGNRIQYF.

DNA for the CDR3: TGTGCCAGCAGTTTTACAGGGCTGGGGGGCAATCAGCCCCAGCATTTT. Protein product: CASSFTGLGGNQPQHF. V and J are TRBV28 and TRBJ1-5; a weak D match, TRBD1 (6 bases). The CDR3 runs 16 residues. Germline assignment: CDR1 MDHEN and CDR2 SYDVKM. Trimming removed 3 bases from V and 2 bases from J, with 14 bases in between.

The chain uses TRBV9 and TRBJ1-1; possible D gene TRBD1, 6 bases. This CDR3 has 15 residues. CDR1 SGDLS and CDR2 YYNGEE come from the germline V gene. V shed 0 bases and J shed 9 bases, with 18 bases lying between them. CDR3: CASSVGALGGAKAFF. The CDR3 coding sequence is TGTGCCAGCAGCGTAGGGGCGTTGGGGGGGGCGAAAGCTTTCTTT.